This T cell receptor (beta chain) stems from a study of cytomegalovirus exposure and HLA in healthy donors. It was with 60 Vbeta and 13 Jbeta primers that the PCR ran. The method was immunoSEQ multiplex PCR; TCRdb's version includes in-frame clones alone and lacks a portion of them. The repertoire holds about 64,000 clones, with approximately 58% as singletons. Findings of the study overall: The study assumed roughly uniform donor sequencing depth for presence/absence analyses. After further analysis at a later stage, under 20,000 TCR beta sequences were associated with HLA alleles at 0.05 false discovery rate. Several of the most significant clusters appeared, in a later analysis, to be linked to common viral pathogens.

Germline V gives CDR1 SGHTA, CDR2 FQGTGA. This CDR3 contains 14 residues. Trimming at V came to 5 bases and at J to 4 bases, leaving 3 bases not matched to a gene. Healthy bone marrow donors made up the donor group. Comments on this clone: As yet, its antigen is unknown.

The J gene is TRBJ2-2, the V gene TRBV7-3, with TRBD1 identical over 8 bases. Specimen: PBMCs. The receptor's source is a woman in her 50s in good health and CMV-seronegative. CDR3 nucleotides: TGTGCCAGCAGCCTCGGACAGGGCACCGGGGAGCTGTTTTTT. It codes for CASSLGQGTGELFF.